The clone carrying this T cell receptor beta chain was seen only a few times. Each CDR3 protein gets one entry after TCRdb re-called the 5' RACE reads with MiXCR. The sample carries roughly 400,000 distinct CDR3 sequences, roughly 17% recorded once. This record belongs to a study of T-cell memory formation after mild COVID-19. Germline lookup yields CDR1 SQVTM and CDR2 ANQGSEA. The CDR3 loop spans 13 amino acids. With 4 bases removed from V and 9 bases from J, the gap between germline ends came to 16 bases. Sequenced: PBMCs or a T cell subset sorted from them (not recorded which). This sequence originates from a young man who had mild COVID-19 (a few samples of this study predate the infection). Cell type and time point are not known. V is TRBV29-1 and J is TRBJ1-5; D is unresolved. For the CDR3, the DNA is TGCAGCGTTGGACCGGACGGTGACCGGCCCCAGCATTTT. It is translated as CSVGPDGDRPQHF.